This entry lists 20 T cell receptor beta chains sequenced from one sample in a study of blood T cells in healthy people across ages. A second about 6 to 12 cycle PCR used barcoded and J-beta primers. TCRdb passed the 5' RACE reads through MiXCR, listing each CDR3 protein once. The table includes 1.5 million to 2 million distinct CDR3 sequences, roughly 30% detected once. Sequencing was performed on blood. All receptors derive from a woman aged 25-40 years in good health.

The rearrangement links TRBV5-1 to TRBJ2-3; no clear D gene. CDR3 length: 15 amino acids. The V end was cut by 3 bases, the J end by 4 bases, with 15 bases between. Germline-derived CDR1 and CDR2 are SGHRS and YFSETQ. The CDR3 bases are TGCGCCAGCAGCTCGCGACCGGGCTCCTCAGATACGCAGTATTTT. Protein sequence: CASSSRPGSSDTQYF.

There are a few counts of this clonotype. The rearrangement links TRBV10-2 to TRBJ2-6; D is perhaps TRBD1 (6 bases). CDR3 length: 15 amino acids. V lost 6 bases to trimming and J lost 1 base, with 10 bases between them. Germline CDR1 reads WSHSY; CDR2 reads SAAADI. CDR3 DNA: TGCGCCAGCAGGCAGGGGAAATCTGGGGCCAACGTCCTGACTTTC. Encoded protein: CASRQGKSGANVLTF.

The chain carries TRBV2 and TRBJ2-3; TRBD2 aligns across 7 bases. The CDR3 has 12 residues. Unmatched junction bases numbered 3, after V lost 8 bases and J lost 4 bases. Looked up from germline, CDR1 is SNHLY and CDR2 is FYNNEI. CDR3 protein: CASGLVPDTQYF. In DNA, the CDR3 is TGTGCCAGCGGACTAGTCCCAGATACGCAGTATTTT.

The chain employs TRBV10-3 and TRBJ2-1; D is uncertain. CDR3 length equals 13 residues. The germline V gene has CDR1 ENHRY and CDR2 SYGVKD. The germline V and J ends were trimmed by 2 bases and 8 bases, with 10 bases remaining between them. The CDR3 DNA is TGTGCCATCAGTGAGAATTTGGGTGATGAGCAGTTCTTC. Translation: CAISENLGDEQFF.

The table lists this clonotype with many counts. This CDR3 reads CASRGTEDYGYTF. In DNA, the CDR3 is TGTGCCAGCAGGGGGACAGAGGACTATGGCTACACCTTC. The chain employs TRBV6-5 and TRBJ1-2; 7 bases agree with TRBD1. This CDR3 comprises 13 residues. With V trimmed by 6 bases and J by 3 bases, 4 bases remained unmatched. Germline V gene lookup returns CDR1 MNHEY and CDR2 SVGAGI.

The CDR3, as DNA: TGCAGTGCTAGTGACCGGGACAGGGGATTCTCCTCCTACGAGCAGTACTTC. Translating gives CSASDRDRGFSSYEQYF. This chain uses TRBV20-1 with TRBJ2-7, with TRBD1 identical over 10 bases. V lost 3 bases and J lost 0; bases outside the gene matches: 11. In germline, CDR1 is DFQATT, CDR2 SNEGSKA (reference sequence). This CDR3 region has 17 residues.

The chain is built from TRBV5-4 and TRBJ2-7; the D is unclear. Germline loops: CDR1 SGHNT, CDR2 YYREEE (reference sequence). Trimming took off 0 bases at V and 2 bases at J, with 12 bases between the two ends. The CDR3 sequence is 15 residues long. CDR3 nucleotide sequence: TGTGCCAGCAGCTTGGAGGGCAGTAGCCCCTACGAGCAGTACTTC. This translates into CASSLEGSSPYEQYF.

The chain uses TRBV12-5 and TRBJ2-5, with 7 positions matching TRBD1. Germline trimming cut 1 base from V and 5 bases from J; bases unmatched to any gene: 7. Germline V gene data show CDR1 as LGHNT and CDR2 as FRNRAP. There are 15 residues in the CDR3. The CDR3 loop is CASGLGPGTVETQYF. The CDR3 DNA reads TGTGCTAGTGGTTTGGGCCCCGGGACAGTGGAGACCCAGTACTTC.

Of note for this clonotype: One end of the junction does not line up with germline, which may come from a read error. This chain connects TRBV20-1 to TRBJ1-4, with D unclear. CDR3 length: 13 residues. CDR1 is DFQATT and CDR2 is SNEGSKA in the germline V gene (reference sequence). The CDR3 coding sequence is TGCAGTCCCTCCCTACCAACTGATGAAAAACTGTTTTTT. Its protein is CSPSLPTDEKLFF.

The chain couples TRBV6-6 to TRBJ2-1, with a tentative D call TRBD1 (6 bases). Germline CDR1 and CDR2: MNHNY and SVGAGI (reference sequence). The CDR3 sequence is 12 residues long. V was shortened by 8 bases and J by 7 bases, with 12 bases between the two germline ends. The CDR3 DNA is TGTGCCAGCTGGAGAGGGGGAAATGAGCAGTTCTTC. Protein sequence: CASWRGGNEQFF.

The sample holds a few counts of this clonotype. The chain employs TRBV20-1 and TRBJ1-2; maybe TRBD1 (6 bases). In germline, CDR1 is DFQATT, CDR2 SNEGSKA (reference sequence). The CDR3 consists of 14 residues. The V end was cut by 3 bases, the J end by 2 bases, with 13 bases between. The CDR3 DNA follows: TGCAGTGCTAGTTTGTCCGGGGGCAACTATGGCTACACCTTC. Translating it yields CSASLSGGNYGYTF.

V gene TRBV27 combines with J gene TRBJ2-3; 11 positions match TRBD2. Germline-derived CDR1 and CDR2 are MNHEY and SMNVEV (reference sequence). CDR3 size: 17 residues. Trimming cost V 0 bases and J 1 base; bases outside gene matches: 3. This CDR3 reads CASSLSLAGGRTDTQYF. In DNA, the CDR3 is TGTGCCAGCAGTTTATCGCTAGCGGGAGGTCGCACAGATACGCAGTATTTT.

This clonotype came up once. The chain combines TRBV9 with TRBJ1-6; tentatively, D is TRBD1 (5 bases). This CDR3 is 15 amino acids long. In germline, CDR1 is SGDLS, CDR2 YYNGEE. Trimming shortened V by 0 bases and J by 7 bases, and 11 bases separated the two germline ends. CDR3 DNA: TGTGCCAGCAGCGTAGGGGGGACGCCGAATTCACCCCTCCACTTT. Translation gives CASSVGGTPNSPLHF.

This clonotype has more than one count but fewer than ten. This chain uses TRBV6-5 with TRBJ1-1; D perhaps matches TRBD1 (6 bases). Germline V gives CDR1 MNHEY, CDR2 SVGAGI. This CDR3 is built from 12 residues. V lost 1 base and J 8 bases, leaving 8 bases between the germline ends. The DNA of the CDR3 is TGTGCCAGCAGTTACTGGGGGGCCGAAGCTTTCTTT. Encoded protein: CASSYWGAEAFF.

This chain joins TRBV28 and TRBJ1-1, with TRBD1 identical over 8 bases. Losses at the gene ends were 5 bases for V and 1 base for J; bases not matched to a gene: 9. CDR1 MDHEN and CDR2 SYDVKM come from the germline V gene. This CDR3 is 16 amino acids long. This chain's CDR3 is CASSPSGQGPNTEAFF. CDR3 coding DNA: TGTGCCAGCAGTCCCTCCGGACAGGGACCGAACACTGAAGCTTTCTTT. The complete variable domain, with remaining parts taken from reference TRBV28 and TRBJ1-1, reads DVKVTQSSRYLVKRTGEKVFLECVQDMDHENMFWYRQDPGLGLRLIYFSYDVKMKEKGDIPEGYSVSREKKERFSLILESASTNQTSMYLCASSPSGQGPNTEAFFGQGTRLTVV.

This clonotype was found many times. This rearrangement joins TRBV7-2 to TRBJ2-5; D remains ambiguous. Trimming shortened V by 6 bases and J by 4 bases, and 18 bases separated the two germline ends. The germline gives CDR1 SGHTA, CDR2 FQGNSA. This CDR3 contains 15 residues. The CDR3 is CASSSYGRILETQYF. The CDR3 DNA is TGTGCCAGCAGTTCATACGGACGGATACTAGAGACCCAGTACTTC.

The genes are TRBV5-5 and TRBJ1-2, with D perhaps matching TRBD1 (5 bases). The CDR3 spans 14 residues. From germline, CDR1 is SGHKS and CDR2 YYEKEE (reference sequence). Trimming took off 7 bases at V and 4 bases at J, with 17 bases between the two ends. The CDR3 bases are TGTGCCAGCCGTTTCGAAGGCACAGGCTATGGCTACACCTTC. This encodes CASRFEGTGYGYTF.

Only a few counts were recorded for this clonotype. The chain's CDR3 is CSARADRSTDTQYF. The CDR3 nucleotides read TGCAGTGCTAGAGCGGACAGGAGTACAGATACGCAGTATTTT. This chain connects TRBV20-1 to TRBJ2-3; 7 nucleotides align to TRBD1. The CDR3 sequence is 14 residues long. The germline V gene has CDR1 DFQATT and CDR2 SNEGSKA (reference sequence). The junction had 4 bases not matched to a gene; V was cut back by 1 base and J by 3 bases.

This clonotype was counted only a few times. A read error is possible here, since a much larger clone lies one base away. The V gene is TRBV28, the J gene TRBJ2-7; 8 bases fit TRBD1. Trimming took 1 base from V and 9 from J; bases not matched to a gene: 8. The CDR3 consists of 14 residues. Germline CDR1 MDHEN, CDR2 SYDVKM. CDR3 in amino acids: CASSLSGGKGGQYF. DNA for the CDR3: TGTGCCAGCAGTTTATCAGGGGGCAAAGGAGGGCAGTACTTC.

As to this clonotype: Germline is not matched at one junction end, which may reflect a read error. The gene calls are TRBV7-2 and TRBJ1-5; D is ambiguous. The CDR3 contains 13 residues. From germline, CDR1 is SGHTA and CDR2 FQGNSA. CDR3 nucleotides: TGTGCCAGCAGCTTACCGAGCAGTCAGCCCCAGCATTTT. Protein: CASSLPSSQPQHF.